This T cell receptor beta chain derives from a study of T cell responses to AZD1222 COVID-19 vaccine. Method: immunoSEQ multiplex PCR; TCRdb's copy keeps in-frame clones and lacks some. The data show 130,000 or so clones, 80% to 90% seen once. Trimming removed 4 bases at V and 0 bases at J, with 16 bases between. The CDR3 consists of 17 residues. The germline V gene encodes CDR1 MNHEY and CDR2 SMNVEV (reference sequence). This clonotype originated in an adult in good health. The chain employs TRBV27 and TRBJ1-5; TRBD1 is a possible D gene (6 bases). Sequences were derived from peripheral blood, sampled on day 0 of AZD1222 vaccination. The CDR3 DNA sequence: TGTGCCAGCAGTTCTTACAGGGCCGATTATAGCAATCAGCCCCAGCATTTT. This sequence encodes CASSSYRADYSNQPQHF.